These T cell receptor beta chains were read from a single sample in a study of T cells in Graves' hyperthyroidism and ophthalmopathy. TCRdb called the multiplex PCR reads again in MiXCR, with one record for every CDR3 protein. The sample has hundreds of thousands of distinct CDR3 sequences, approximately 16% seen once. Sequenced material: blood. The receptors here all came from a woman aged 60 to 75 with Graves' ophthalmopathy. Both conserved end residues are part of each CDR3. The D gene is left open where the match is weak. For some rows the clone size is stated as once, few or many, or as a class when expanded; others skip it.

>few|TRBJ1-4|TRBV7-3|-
TGTGCCAGCAGCACTTCGGGTCAGTCGGGTGAAAAACTGTTTTTT
CASSTSGQSGEKLFF
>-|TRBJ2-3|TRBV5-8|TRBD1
TGTGCCAGCAGCTTGGCCGGACAGGGAACAGATACGCAGTATTTT
CASSLAGQGTDTQYF
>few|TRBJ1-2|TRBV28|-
TGTGCCAGCAGTTTGGAAGGATCTAACTATGGCTACACCTTC
CASSLEGSNYGYTF
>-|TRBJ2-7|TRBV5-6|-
TGTGCCAGCAGCTTGGTCACGTCTCCGAACTACGAGCAGTACTTC
CASSLVTSPNYEQYF
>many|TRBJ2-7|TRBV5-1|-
TGCGCCAGCAGCCCGCGACATCAGAGCTCCTACGAGCAGTACTTC
CASSPRHQSSYEQYF
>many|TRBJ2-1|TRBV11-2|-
TGTGCCAGCAGCTTAGCGAGCGGGAATGAGCAGTTCTTC
CASSLASGNEQFF
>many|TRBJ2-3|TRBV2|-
TGTGCCAGCAGTGTGAAGGGGCGAAACACAGATACGCAGTATTTT
CASSVKGRNTDTQYF
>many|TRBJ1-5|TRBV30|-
TGTGCCTGGAGTGTACCCGCAGGGAGCAATCAGCCCCAGCATTTT
CAWSVPAGSNQPQHF
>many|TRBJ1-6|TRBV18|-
TGTGCCAGCTCACCTCGAGAGACAGGAGTTAATTCACCCCTCCACTTT
CASSPRETGVNSPLHF
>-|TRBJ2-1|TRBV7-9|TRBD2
TGTGCCAGCAGTTCCAGACTAGCGGGAGGGGGTGAGCAGTTCTTC
CASSSRLAGGGEQFF
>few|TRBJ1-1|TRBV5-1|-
TGCGCCAGCAGCCCACGCCGCGACACAGGGAGGAACACTGAAGCTTTCTTT
CASSPRRDTGRNTEAFF
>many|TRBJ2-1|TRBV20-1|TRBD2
TGCAAACCTAATAGTTGGCGGGAGTTTAATGATGAGCAGTTCTTC
CKPNSWREFNDEQFF
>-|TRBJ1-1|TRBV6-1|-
TGTGCCAGCAGTTGGTACTCTGAAGCTTTCTTT
CASSWYSEAFF
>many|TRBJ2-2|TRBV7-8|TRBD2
TGTGCCAGCAGCTTAGGAGGGACTAGCGGGAGGTTTGACACCGGGGAGCTGTTTTTT
CASSLGGTSGRFDTGELFF
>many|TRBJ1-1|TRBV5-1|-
TGCGCCAGCAGCACGATAGGGCAGGGAGCACTGGAAGCTTTCTTT
CASSTIGQGALEAFF
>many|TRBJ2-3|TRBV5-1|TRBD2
TGCGCCAGCAGCAAAGGGACTAGCGGCACAGATACGCAGTATTTT
CASSKGTSGTDTQYF
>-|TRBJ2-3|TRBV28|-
TGTGCCAGCAGCTTAGGAGGAGGGCAGGGGGTAAATTCAGATACGCAGTATTTT
CASSLGGGQGVNSDTQYF
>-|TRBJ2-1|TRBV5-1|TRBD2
TGCGCCAGCAGCCTGACCCCGGGCGGGAGGGCCGGGAATGAGCAGTTCTTC
CASSLTPGGRAGNEQFF
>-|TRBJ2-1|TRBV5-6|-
TGTGCCAGCAGCCCTGGGGAGTTCTTCAACAATGAGCAGTTCTTC
CASSPGEFFNNEQFF
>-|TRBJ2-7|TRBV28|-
TGTGCCAGCAGCCCGGCAACTCGGGAGCAGTACTTC
CASSPATREQYF
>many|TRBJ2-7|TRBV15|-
TGTGCCACCAGCATAGGCGGCATCCAATACGAGCAGTACTTC
CATSIGGIQYEQYF
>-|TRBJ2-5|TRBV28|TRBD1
TGTGCCAGCAGTTATCCCTCCGGGACAGGGGCGATTACAAACCAAGAGACCCAGTACTTC
CASSYPSGTGAITNQETQYF
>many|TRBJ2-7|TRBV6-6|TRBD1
TGTGCCAGCAGTTACTACCCTTGGGACAGGGTAGACCGACACGAGCAGTACTTC
CASSYYPWDRVDRHEQYF
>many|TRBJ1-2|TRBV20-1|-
TGCAGTGCTTGGGACGACTATGGCTACACCTTC
CSAWDDYGYTF
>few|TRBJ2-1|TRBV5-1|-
TGCGCCAGCAGCCAGGGCCCCAACAGGGATGAGCAGTTCTTC
CASSQGPNRDEQFF
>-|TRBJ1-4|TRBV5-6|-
TGTGCCAGCAGCTCCCGGACGGATGAAAAACTGTTTTTT
CASSSRTDEKLFF
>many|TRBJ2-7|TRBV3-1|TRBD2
TGTGCCAGACCCGTCACGGGACTAGGACCCTACGAGCAGTACTTC
CARPVTGLGPYEQYF